These 25 T cell receptor beta chains share one sample of origin, sequenced in a study of T-cell memory formation after mild COVID-19. One entry per CDR3 protein results from TCRdb running MiXCR on the 5' RACE reads. The sample yields 300,000 to 350,000 distinct CDR3 sequences, about 13% seen once. Sequences were obtained from PBMCs or a T cell subset sorted from them (not recorded which). These receptors all stem from a man between 18 and 29 years old who had mild COVID-19 (a few samples of this study predate the infection). Cell type and time point are not known.

This clonotype is a singleton in its sample. This rearrangement joins TRBV12-3 or TRBV12-4 to TRBJ1-2; D not certain. V gave up 6 bases and J gave up 4 bases, with 12 bases separating them. CDR3 size: 13 residues. The CDR3 DNA is TGTGCCAGCAGCTCGTTTGGCACCTATGGCTACACCTTC. This translates into CASSSFGTYGYTF.

This clonotype showed up just a few times. V usage is TRBV18 and J usage is TRBJ2-1; the D is unclear. This CDR3 is 15 amino acids long. V was cut by 3 bases and J by 4 bases, with 13 bases left in between. Germline V CDR1 and CDR2: KGHSH, LQKENI. The CDR3 reads CASSPASVRYNEQFF. The CDR3 DNA reads TGTGCCAGCTCACCTGCCTCCGTGAGGTACAATGAGCAGTTCTTC.

There are a few counts of this clonotype. The J gene is TRBJ1-2, the V gene TRBV6-5; no definite D call. Germline CDR1 is MNHEY and CDR2 is SVGAGI. Trimming shortened V by 5 bases and J by 4 bases, and 14 bases separated the two germline ends. The CDR3 contains 14 residues. As DNA, the CDR3 is TGTGCCAGCAGTCAGGAGAGGAGGACCTATGGCTACACCTTC. This gives the protein CASSQERRTYGYTF.

J is TRBJ2-1 and V is TRBV19; a weak D match, TRBD2 (6 bases). This CDR3 has 15 residues. Germline CDR1 reads LNHDA; CDR2 reads SQIVND (reference sequence). V was clipped by 7 bases and J by 0 bases, with 13 bases between them. Here the CDR3 DNA reads TGTGCCAGTAACCCCACCGGGAGCTCCTACAATGAGCAGTTCTTC. It translates to CASNPTGSSYNEQFF.

V usage is TRBV27 and J usage is TRBJ1-5; no clear D gene. Trimming took 7 bases from V and 0 from J, leaving 13 bases between them. The CDR3 extends over 15 amino acids. In germline, CDR1 is MNHEY, CDR2 SMNVEV (reference sequence). CDR3: CASMWAIYSNQPQHF. The CDR3 coding sequence is TGTGCCAGCATGTGGGCGATCTATAGCAATCAGCCCCAGCATTTT.

The chain is built from TRBV7-9 and TRBJ2-7, with D perhaps TRBD2 (5 bases). The V end was cut by 1 base, the J end by 0 bases, with 13 bases between. The CDR3 totals 16 residues. CDR1 and CDR2 (germline): SEHNR, FQNEAQ (reference sequence). The CDR3 protein is CASSLDLGLTSYEQYF. The CDR3 bases are TGTGCCAGCAGCTTAGATCTTGGACTCACCTCCTACGAGCAGTACTTC.

The chain has TRBV7-9 and TRBJ2-5; D is undetermined. CDR3 size: 16 residues. Germline CDR1 is SEHNR and CDR2 is FQNEAQ (reference sequence). V lost 5 bases and J lost 0, with 16 bases in between. For the CDR3, the DNA is TGTGCCAGCAGCCCCTATTTAACGGGCTACCAAGAGACCCAGTACTTC. Translation: CASSPYLTGYQETQYF.

The chain employs TRBV20-1 and TRBJ2-2; TRBD2 agrees at 8 bases. The trim removed 5 bases at V and 4 bases at J, leaving 9 bases unmatched. The CDR3 consists of 15 residues. Germline V gene lookup returns CDR1 DFQATT and CDR2 SNEGSKA (reference sequence). CDR3 nucleotide sequence: TGCAGTGCTGCCTACGGGGGGGCTAGCACCGGGGAGCTGTTTTTT. It yields the protein CSAAYGGASTGELFF.

This clonotype was seen only a few times. The chain uses TRBV3-1 and TRBJ1-2; TRBD1 might be the D (5 bases). Trimming shortened V by 0 bases and J by 7 bases, and 9 bases separated the two germline ends. CDR3 length equals 13 residues. The germline V gene has CDR1 LGHDT and CDR2 YNNKEL (reference sequence). The CDR3 loop reads CASSQEAGGGYTF. The CDR3 bases are TGTGCCAGCAGCCAAGAAGCCGGGGGTGGCTACACCTTC.

CDR3 bases: TGCGCCAGCAGCCAAGATGGGACAACGCGTGGCTACACCTTC. It encodes CASSQDGTTRGYTF. The rearrangement joins TRBV4-1 to TRBJ1-2; D may be TRBD1 (6 bases). Germline assignment: CDR1 MGHRA and CDR2 YSYEKL. Trimming stripped 0 bases from V and 7 bases from J, with 12 bases between. The CDR3 spans 14 residues.

This clonotype was found many times. The J gene is TRBJ1-5, the V gene TRBV12-3 or TRBV12-4, with D tentatively TRBD1 (5 bases). The CDR3 runs to 14 residues. V was trimmed by 6 bases and J by 3 bases, leaving 12 bases between them. CDR3: CASSPGQFNQPQHF. The DNA for the CDR3 is TGTGCCAGCAGCCCGGGGCAGTTCAATCAGCCCCAGCATTTT.

This clonotype occurred a few times. This chain uses TRBV4-1 with TRBJ2-7, with 7 bases fitting TRBD1. CDR1 is MGHRA, CDR2 YSYEKL, per germline. CDR3 size: 14 residues. V gave up 4 bases and J gave up 6 bases; unmatched junction bases: 9. CDR3 region: CASSRSRTGSEQYV. Here the CDR3 DNA reads TGCGCCAGCAGCCGAAGCCGGACAGGTAGCGAGCAGTACGTC.

The rearrangement links TRBV10-3 to TRBJ1-5, with D hard to call. V lost 4 bases and J 0 bases, leaving 7 bases between the germline ends. The CDR3 length is 14 residues. Germline loops: CDR1 ENHRY, CDR2 SYGVKD. CDR3 DNA: TGTGCCATCAGTGGAGGTTATAGCAATCAGCCCCAGCATTTT. Translating gives CAISGGYSNQPQHF.

V is TRBV28 and J is TRBJ1-6; D gene unclear. Trimming pared 2 bases from V and 8 bases from J, leaving 7 bases between. The CDR3 loop spans 13 amino acids. Per germline, CDR1 MDHEN and CDR2 SYDVKM. This chain's CDR3 is CASSLRQDSPLHF. The CDR3 DNA reads TGTGCCAGCAGTTTAAGGCAGGATTCACCCCTCCACTTT.

This clonotype occurred a few times. The chain couples TRBV7-3 to TRBJ1-6, with D maybe TRBD1 (5 bases). Per the germline V gene, CDR1 is SGHTA and CDR2 is FQGTGA. V lost 5 bases and J 7 bases, leaving 15 bases between the germline ends. The CDR3 is made up of 15 amino acids. The chain's CDR3 is CASSLGGEDNSPLHF. CDR3 in DNA: TGTGCCAGCAGCCTGGGGGGGGAGGACAATTCACCCCTCCACTTT. Full variable domain (rest looked up from reference TRBV7-3 and TRBJ1-6): GAGVSQTPSNKVTEKGKYVELRCDPISGHTALYWYRQSLGQGPEFLIYFQGTGAADDSGLPNDRFFAVRPEGSVSTLKIQRTERGDSAVYLCASSLGGEDNSPLHFGNGTRLTVT.

This clonotype was observed a handful of times. The gene calls are TRBV2 and TRBJ2-1; 7 nucleotides match TRBD1. The trim removed 1 base at V and 1 base at J, leaving 4 bases unmatched. Germline CDR1 reads SNHLY; CDR2 reads FYNNEI. The CDR3 sequence is 16 residues long. Here the CDR3 reads CASSEGSGGSYNEQFF. DNA for the CDR3: TGTGCCAGCAGTGAAGGGTCAGGGGGTTCCTACAATGAGCAGTTCTTC.

This clonotype showed up many times. The V and J genes are TRBV7-2 and TRBJ2-3; D is ambiguous. Germline V gene data show CDR1 as SGHTA and CDR2 as FQGNSA. This CDR3 has 12 amino acids. V was cut by 3 bases and J by 3 bases, with 4 bases left in between. CDR3 nucleotides: TGTGCCAGCAGCTTCTTTACAGATACGCAGTATTTT. Protein: CASSFFTDTQYF.

The V gene is TRBV24-1, the J gene TRBJ2-3, with 8 nucleotides matching TRBD2. Germline V gene lookup returns CDR1 KGHDR and CDR2 SFDVKD. The CDR3 is 15 amino acids. With 2 bases clipped from V and 5 bases from J, the junction kept 5 bases outside the gene matches. CDR3 in amino acids: CATSDSGTSQDTQYF. CDR3 coding DNA: TGTGCCACCAGTGATTCCGGGACTAGTCAAGATACGCAGTATTTT.

This clonotype was picked up one time. The chain uses TRBV25-1 and TRBJ2-7, with 7 nucleotides matching TRBD1. V was pared by 4 bases and J by 4 bases, with 10 bases of the junction left unmatched. CDR1 MGHDK and CDR2 SYGVNS come from the germline V gene. The CDR3 totals 15 residues. In nucleotides, the CDR3 is TGTGCCAGCAGTGCAATGAACAGGGGTTCGTACGAGCAGTACTTC. Translated: CASSAMNRGSYEQYF.

This clonotype was seen a handful of times. The V and J genes are TRBV5-6 and TRBJ1-1; D is perhaps TRBD1 (5 bases). The ends were cut back, 7 bases at V and 1 base at J, with 8 bases in the middle. The germline V gene encodes CDR1 SGHDT and CDR2 YYEEEE. This CDR3 spans 12 amino acids. The CDR3 is CASARGNTEAFF. In nucleotides, the CDR3 is TGTGCCAGCGCAAGGGGGAACACTGAAGCTTTCTTT.

The chain uses TRBV5-4 and TRBJ2-1; possibly TRBD2 for D (6 bases). The length of the CDR3 is 13 residues. V was trimmed by 3 bases and J by 6 bases, leaving 10 bases between them. Germline loops: CDR1 SGHNT, CDR2 YYREEE (reference sequence). CDR3 sequence: CASSSSVSNEQFF. CDR3 DNA sequence: TGTGCCAGCAGCTCTAGCGTGAGCAATGAGCAGTTCTTC.

This chain joins TRBV6-2 or TRBV6-3 and TRBJ2-7; 9 bases map to TRBD2. Germline lookup yields CDR1 MNHEY and CDR2 SVGEGT. J gave up 6 bases and V 2 bases, and 14 bases lay outside the gene matches. The CDR3 is 17 residues long. For the CDR3, the DNA is TGTGCCAGCAGTTACCCGCGATTGGTAGCGGGGGAGTCCGAGCAGTACTTC. Translation: CASSYPRLVAGESEQYF.

V is TRBV12-3 or TRBV12-4 and J is TRBJ1-4; TRBD1 might be the D (5 bases). The CDR3 is 12 amino acids. Trimming shortened V by 6 bases and J by 8 bases, and 10 bases separated the two germline ends. In DNA, the CDR3 is TGTGCCAGCAGCCAGGGTTACGAAAAACTGTTTTTT. Translation: CASSQGYEKLFF.

This clonotype has more than one count but fewer than ten. The CDR3 loop is CASSQTGNYGYTF. In nucleotides, the CDR3 is TGTGCCAGCAGCCAGACCGGGAACTATGGCTACACCTTC. The V and J genes are TRBV7-9 and TRBJ1-2; D not resolved. Trimming cost V 5 bases and J 2 bases, with 9 bases left between them. The CDR3 is made up of 13 amino acids. Germline V CDR1 and CDR2: SEHNR, FQNEAQ (reference sequence).

This clonotype has more than one count but fewer than ten. The J gene is TRBJ2-7, the V gene TRBV20-1, with 10 bases fitting TRBD2. Germline CDR1 DFQATT, CDR2 SNEGSKA (reference sequence). The ends lost 3 bases at V and 0 bases at J; junction bases unmatched: 2. The CDR3 extends over 14 amino acids. CDR3 sequence reads: CSASRLAGSYEQYF. The CDR3 DNA sequence: TGCAGTGCTAGCCGACTAGCGGGCTCCTACGAGCAGTACTTC.